Shown below are 14 T cell receptor beta chains from a single sample sequenced in a study of T cells in Graves' hyperthyroidism and ophthalmopathy. Researchers took RNA transcripts and amplified the TCR beta CDR3 regions from them. The primer set for the first-round RT-PCR of the TCR CDR3 was HTBI. TCRdb reprocessed the multiplex PCR reads via MiXCR and lists one record per CDR3 protein. The table includes about 360,000 distinct CDR3 sequences, approximately 13% detected once. The sequencing input was blood. The receptors here all came from a woman between 18 and 30 years old with Graves' hyperthyroidism.

This clonotype has ten or more counts. This chain connects TRBV6-1 to TRBJ1-1; no definite D call. CDR1 is MNHNS, CDR2 SASEGT, per germline. This CDR3 comprises 14 residues. V was shortened by 7 bases and J by 5 bases, with 17 bases between the two germline ends. The CDR3 sequence is CASTYPRANTEAFF. The CDR3 DNA is TGTGCCAGCACCTACCCCCGGGCCAATACTGAAGCTTTCTTT.

This clonotype was picked up many times. The chain uses TRBV27 and TRBJ2-7; tentatively, D is TRBD2 (5 bases). Germline V lookup: CDR1 MNHEY, CDR2 SMNVEV (reference sequence). The V gene lost 2 bases and the J gene lost 5 bases, with 16 bases spanning the gap. The CDR3 totals 15 residues. Here the CDR3 DNA reads TGTGCCAGCAGTTTAGGGATGGGGAGCAGGCACGAGCAGTACTTC. This translates into CASSLGMGSRHEQYF.

This clonotype has at least ten counts. This rearrangement joins TRBV10-1 to TRBJ2-3; 11 nucleotides match TRBD2. Unmatched junction bases numbered 8, after V lost 5 bases and J lost 1 base. The CDR3 runs 17 residues. Looked up from germline, CDR1 is WNHNN and CDR2 is SYGVQD (reference sequence). In nucleotides, the CDR3 is TGCGCCAGCAGTACACCGGGACTAGCGGATGGCACAGATACGCAGTATTTT. The encoded protein is CASSTPGLADGTDTQYF.

This clonotype was detected many times. V gene TRBV5-1 combines with J gene TRBJ2-2; 10 bases map to TRBD2. Germline V gene lookup returns CDR1 SGHRS and CDR2 YFSETQ. Germline trimming cut 4 bases from V and 1 base from J; bases unmatched to any gene: 4. This CDR3 has 16 residues. The CDR3: CASSVTSGVNTGELFF. The CDR3 DNA reads as TGCGCCAGCAGCGTTACTAGCGGGGTGAACACCGGGGAGCTGTTTTTT.

This clonotype was counted many times. The chain employs TRBV28 and TRBJ2-7, with D perhaps matching TRBD1 or TRBD2 (7 bases each). V lost 7 bases and J lost 3, with 13 bases in between. The CDR3 covers 13 residues. Germline CDR1 and CDR2: MDHEN and SYDVKM. This CDR3 is CASTGGAHYEQYF. CDR3 DNA sequence: TGTGCCAGCACAGGGGGGGCCCACTACGAGCAGTACTTC.

This clonotype was observed a few times. The V and J genes are TRBV6-1 and TRBJ2-3; no definite D call. Germline V lookup: CDR1 MNHNS, CDR2 SASEGT. V lost 0 bases and J lost 9, with 7 bases in between. This CDR3 comprises 12 residues. The CDR3 nucleotides read TGTGCCAGCAGTGAAGCTGGGTTGACGCAGTATTTT. It yields the protein CASSEAGLTQYF.

This clonotype was detected many times. The gene calls are TRBV7-2 and TRBJ2-2; 12 bases align to TRBD2. The ends lost 1 base at V and 0 bases at J; junction bases unmatched: 6. Germline V gene data show CDR1 as SGHTA and CDR2 as FQGNSA. This CDR3 spans 19 amino acids. CDR3 loop: CASSLGALAGGPNTGELFF. CDR3 coding DNA: TGTGCCAGCAGCTTAGGGGCACTAGCGGGAGGCCCGAACACCGGGGAGCTGTTTTTT.

As regards this clonotype: This may come from a read error, since a much larger clone is one base off. V and J are TRBV5-5 and TRBJ2-7, with D possibly being TRBD1 or TRBD2 (5 bases each). The V end was cut by 7 bases, the J end by 3 bases, with 14 bases between. There are 13 residues in the CDR3. The germline CDR1 and CDR2 sequences are SGHKS and YYEKEE (reference sequence). CDR3 loop: CASGPGTLYEQYF. The CDR3 DNA follows: TGTGCCAGCGGCCCCGGGACCCTCTACGAGCAGTACTTC.

Ten or more counts support this clonotype. V gene TRBV5-1 combines with J gene TRBJ1-3; D is ambiguous. The ends were cut back, 1 base at V and 3 bases at J, with 8 bases in the middle. The length of the CDR3 is 14 residues. The germline V gene has CDR1 SGHRS and CDR2 YFSETQ. The CDR3 loop is CASSLSGNGNTIYF. CDR3 nucleotides: TGCGCCAGCAGCTTGTCGGGTAATGGAAACACCATATATTTT.

The V gene is TRBV28, the J gene TRBJ1-1, with D unresolved. CDR1 and CDR2 (germline): MDHEN, SYDVKM. Trimming cost V 6 bases and J 4 bases, with 9 bases left between them. This CDR3 region has 12 residues. As DNA, the CDR3 is TGTGCCAGCAGCCCAAGCGGCACTGAAGCTTTCTTT. This encodes CASSPSGTEAFF.

This clonotype occurred many times. The chain couples TRBV6-1 to TRBJ1-6; the match to TRBD1 covers 8 bases. Germline V gene lookup returns CDR1 MNHNS and CDR2 SASEGT. The ends lost 6 bases at V and 9 bases at J; junction bases unmatched: 7. The CDR3 runs 14 residues. DNA for the CDR3: TGTGCCAGCAGACCCGGGACAGGAGGTTCACCCCTCCACTTT. It codes for CASRPGTGGSPLHF.

This clonotype has ten or more counts. The chain recombines TRBV20-1 with TRBJ2-3, with TRBD2 identical over 10 bases. The CDR3 is made up of 14 amino acids. V dropped 5 bases and J dropped 6; count of bases not matched to a gene: 8. The V gene's germline CDR1 is DFQATT and CDR2 SNEGSKA (reference sequence). CDR3 region: CSARTSGAGDTQYF. The CDR3, as DNA: TGCAGTGCTCGGACTAGCGGTGCGGGGGATACGCAGTATTTT.

This clonotype was detected a few times. The chain has TRBV12-3 or TRBV12-4 and TRBJ2-1, with D perhaps TRBD2 (5 bases). V dropped 10 bases and J dropped 3 bases, with 16 bases sitting between them. The CDR3 covers 14 residues. CDR3 nucleotides: TGTGCCATCAGCCCGGCGGGTTTCTACAATGAGCAGTTCTTC. It specifies CAISPAGFYNEQFF.

Points on this clonotype: Here the CDR3 omits its conserved ending phenylalanine or tryptophan, so a read error is the likely source. The rearrangement uses TRBV20-1 and TRBJ1-1, with TRBD1 as a possible D gene (5 bases). The CDR3 contains 13 residues. Germline V gene sequence: CDR1 DFQATT, CDR2 SNEGSKA (reference sequence). Trimming shortened V by 1 base and J by 5 bases, and 11 bases separated the two germline ends. CDR3 sequence: CSARASGWTEAFL. The DNA for the CDR3 is TGCAGTGCTAGAGCCTCAGGGTGGACTGAAGCTTTCCTT.